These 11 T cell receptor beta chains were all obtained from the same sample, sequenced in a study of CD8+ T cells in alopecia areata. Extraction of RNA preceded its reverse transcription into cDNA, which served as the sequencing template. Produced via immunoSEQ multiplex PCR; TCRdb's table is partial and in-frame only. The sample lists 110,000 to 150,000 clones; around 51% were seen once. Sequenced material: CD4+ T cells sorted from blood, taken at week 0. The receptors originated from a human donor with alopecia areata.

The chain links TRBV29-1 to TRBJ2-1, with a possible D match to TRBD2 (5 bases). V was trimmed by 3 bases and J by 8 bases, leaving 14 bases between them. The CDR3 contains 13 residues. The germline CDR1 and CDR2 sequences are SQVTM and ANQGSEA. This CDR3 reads CSVDRETGDEQFF. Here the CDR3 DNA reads TGCAGCGTTGATAGGGAGACGGGCGATGAGCAGTTCTTC.

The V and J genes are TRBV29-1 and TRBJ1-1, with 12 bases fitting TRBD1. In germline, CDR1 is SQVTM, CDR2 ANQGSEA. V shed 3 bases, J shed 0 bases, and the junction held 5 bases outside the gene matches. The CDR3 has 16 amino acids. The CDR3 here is CSVDAGTGGMNTEAFF. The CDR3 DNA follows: TGCAGCGTTGACGCCGGGACAGGGGGCATGAACACTGAAGCTTTCTTT.

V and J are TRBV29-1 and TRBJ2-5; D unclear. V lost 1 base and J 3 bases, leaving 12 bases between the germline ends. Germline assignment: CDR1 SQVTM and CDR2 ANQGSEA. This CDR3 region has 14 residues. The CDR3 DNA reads TGCAGCGTTGAAGTTACTCGCGGAAAAGAGACCCAGTACTTC. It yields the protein CSVEVTRGKETQYF.

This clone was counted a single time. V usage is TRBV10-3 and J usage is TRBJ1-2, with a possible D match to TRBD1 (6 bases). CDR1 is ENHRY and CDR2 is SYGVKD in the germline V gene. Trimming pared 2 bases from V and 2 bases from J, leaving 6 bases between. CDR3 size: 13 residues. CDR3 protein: CAISEDRNYGYTF. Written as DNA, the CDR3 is TGTGCCATCAGTGAGGACAGGAACTATGGCTACACCTTC.

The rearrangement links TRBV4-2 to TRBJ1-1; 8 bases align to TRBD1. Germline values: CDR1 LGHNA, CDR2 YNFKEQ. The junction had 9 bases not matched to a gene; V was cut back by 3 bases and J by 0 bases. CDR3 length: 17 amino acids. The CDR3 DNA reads TGTGCCAGCAGCCATGATCCGGGACAGGAGGTGAACACTGAAGCTTTCTTT. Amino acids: CASSHDPGQEVNTEAFF.

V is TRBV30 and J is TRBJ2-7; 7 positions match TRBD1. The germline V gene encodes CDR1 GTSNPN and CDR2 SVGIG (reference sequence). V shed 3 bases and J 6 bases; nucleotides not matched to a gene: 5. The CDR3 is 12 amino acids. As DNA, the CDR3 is TGTGCCTGGAGGACAGGGTTTAGCGAGCAGTACTTC. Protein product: CAWRTGFSEQYF.

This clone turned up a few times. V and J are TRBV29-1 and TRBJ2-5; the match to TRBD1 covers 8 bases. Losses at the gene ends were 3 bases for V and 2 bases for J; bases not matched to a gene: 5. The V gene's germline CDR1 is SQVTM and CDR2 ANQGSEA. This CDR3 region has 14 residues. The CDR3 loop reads CSVDRDRIQETQYF. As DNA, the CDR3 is TGCAGCGTTGACCGGGACAGGATTCAAGAGACCCAGTACTTC.

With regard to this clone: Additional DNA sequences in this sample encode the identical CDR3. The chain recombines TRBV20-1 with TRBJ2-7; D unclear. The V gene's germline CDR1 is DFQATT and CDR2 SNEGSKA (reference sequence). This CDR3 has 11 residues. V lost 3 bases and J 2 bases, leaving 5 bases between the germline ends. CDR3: CSARQAYEQYF. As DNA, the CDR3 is TGCAGTGCTAGGCAAGCCTACGAGCAGTACTTC.

Here the CDR3 reads CASSLLGLMTDTQYF. The CDR3 bases are TGTGCCAGCAGTTTATTGGGGTTGATGACAGATACGCAGTATTTT. This sequence joins TRBV28 and TRBJ2-3; no firm D call. Germline V gene sequence: CDR1 MDHEN, CDR2 SYDVKM. With 1 base removed from V and 3 bases from J, the gap between germline ends came to 11 bases. CDR3 length: 15 amino acids.

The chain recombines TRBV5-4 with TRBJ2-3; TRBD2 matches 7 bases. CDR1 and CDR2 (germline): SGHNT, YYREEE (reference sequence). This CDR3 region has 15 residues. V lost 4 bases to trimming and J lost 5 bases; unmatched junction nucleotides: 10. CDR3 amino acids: CASSPVAGAIDTQYF. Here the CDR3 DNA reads TGTGCCAGCAGCCCAGTGGCGGGAGCGATAGATACGCAGTATTTT.

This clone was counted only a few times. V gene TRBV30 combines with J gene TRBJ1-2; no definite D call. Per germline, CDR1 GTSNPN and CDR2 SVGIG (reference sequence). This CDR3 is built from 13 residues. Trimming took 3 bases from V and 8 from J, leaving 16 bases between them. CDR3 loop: CAWSRREVGGYTF. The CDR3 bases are TGTGCCTGGAGCCGACGGGAGGTGGGGGGCTACACCTTC.